Listed here is a single T cell receptor beta chain. Its antigen is undetermined. The data stem from a study of shared clonotypes between healthy human individuals. V lost 1 base to trimming and J lost 2 bases; unmatched junction nucleotides: 6. The length of the CDR3 is 16 residues. CDR1 is MNHEY, CDR2 SVGAGI, per germline. The study, taken as a whole, reports: The naive CD4 repertoires of a handful of donors were compared, and around 5% of clonotypes were shared. Generally, naive subsets (rather than memory subsets) showed larger estimated richness.

Only in-frame clones appear in the TCRdb table, and some are missing; sequencing was by immunoSEQ multiplex PCR. Of about 1 million clones listed, more than 60% are singletons. The chain recombines TRBV6-5 with TRBJ1-2; 8 bases fit TRBD1. This TCR was recovered from a man between 18 and 35 years old in good health. Sequencing input: memory CD4+ T cells sorted from blood. Subset described: CD45RA-negative fraction. In DNA, the CDR3 is TGTGCCAGCAGTTACTGGTGGGACAGGTCGAACTATGGCTACACCTTC. Protein sequence: CASSYWWDRSNYGYTF.